This T cell receptor beta chain emerged from a study of T-cell memory formation after mild COVID-19 (dated by TCRdb to about 2021). Context from the whole study: Most TCR sequence clusters were specific to one of the two donors. In a couple of donors, T-cell clones that expanded and contracted after mild COVID-19 were tracked by sequencing TCRalpha and TCRbeta repertoires over time. Two young, previously healthy adult volunteers made up the cohort, one male and one female. Results the study describes overall, beyond this receptor: Whether the second-wave clones peaking on day 37 were SARS-CoV-2 specific was not confirmed. Contracting CD4+ clones were located mainly in the CM and EM memory subsets, whereas CD8+ clones were found to be enriched in EMRA. Clones contracting from day 15 to 85 had balanced CD4/CD8 phenotypes, while a second wave expanding from day 15 to 37 was biased towards CD4+. Only a couple of mild cases were covered in the study, and larger cohorts including severe cases with pre-infection samples were considered necessary. Some responding clones were detected in pre-infection memory, which suggested that pre-existing cross-reactive memory T cells had joined the SARS-CoV-2 response.

CDR3 length: 16 amino acids, cysteine to phenylalanine. The only DNA kept is the CDR3, 48 bases in frame from the first base. Trimming costs V 8 bases and J 9 bases, and their ends lie 23 bases apart. The germline V gene provides CDR1 MNHEY and CDR2 SVGAGI. Ficoll-Paque density gradient centrifugation was the method used to isolate PBMCs. The reads were generated on an Illumina NovaSeq 6000. TCRalpha and TCRbeta cDNA libraries were built by 5'RACE with constant-segment primers, adding sample barcodes and unique molecular identifiers. RNA was extracted from every sample with Trizol reagent. Library amplification was performed in two PCR steps, and a second sample barcode and Illumina TruSeq adapters were introduced in the second step. Sequencing of the libraries was done on an Illumina NovaSeq, producing 2 x 150 bp paired-end reads. Processing in the source paper ran as follows. With migec v1.2.7, reads were demultiplexed and then collapsed into UMI-guided consensus sequences. Using mixcr v2.1.11, UMI consensuses were aligned to TRA and TRB V and J templates and then assembled into clonotypes. Expanded or contracted clonotypes were those called significant by both edgeR and NoisET, with noise models trained on biological replicates. edgeR calls used a false discovery rate-adjusted p below 0.01 and a log2 fold-change threshold of 1. As an exploratory analysis of dynamics, PCA with hierarchical clustering was applied to max-normalized trajectories of the 1000 most abundant clonotypes. Separately sequenced CD4+ and CD8+ repertoires were used to assign the CD4 or CD8 phenotype of responding clones. Starting from the raw public reads, TCRdb applied fastp trimming at Q25, assembled clones with MiXCR and retained in-frame beta chains. Every entry covers one CDR3 protein and lists the most common genes and DNA from its rows. The authors' filters were not applied to this entry. For this sample the table gives fewer than 250,000 distinct CDR3 sequences, of which about 10% were detected only once. The ten largest account for 3% to 3.5% of the sample.

As to this clonotype: The antigen this receptor binds is unknown. No base qualities exist here, and no much larger clone lies one base off it.

The receptor comes from a man younger than 35 who had mild COVID-19 (a few samples of this study predate the infection). The sample titles of this study are shuffled in the database, so cell type and time point are left out; the donor was told from shared clones. Sequencing used PBMCs or a T cell subset sorted from them (not recorded which). This chain joins TRBV6-5 to TRBJ1-6; no D gene can be assigned with confidence. The CDR3 protein is CASCGYGPSSGSPLHF. The DNA is TGTGCCAGCTGCGGTTATGGGCCTAGCAGTGGTTCACCCCTCCACTTT.